A single sample gave rise to the 13 T cell receptor beta chains below, sequenced in a study of cytomegalovirus exposure and HLA in healthy donors. Primers included in the PCR were 60 Vbeta and 13 Jbeta primers. The repertoire was sequenced with immunoSEQ multiplex PCR; TCRdb's copy has only in-frame clones and lacks some. In the table there are 110,000 to 150,000 clones, roughly 10% of which are singletons. Sequenced input: PBMCs. The receptors derive from a man aged 50 to 60 in good health and CMV-seronegative.

The chain couples TRBV6-6 to TRBJ1-2, with 8 positions matching TRBD1. CDR3 size: 15 residues. Germline V gives CDR1 MNHNY, CDR2 SVGAGI (reference sequence). With 5 bases clipped from V and 5 bases from J, the junction kept 10 bases outside the gene matches. The CDR3 bases are TGTGCCAGCAGTCATCCCTCAGGGGGCGTGTATGGCTACACCTTC. It is translated as CASSHPSGGVYGYTF.

This rearrangement joins TRBV10-3 to TRBJ2-1, with a weak D call TRBD2 (5 bases). V was clipped by 2 bases and J by 1 base, with 6 bases between them. Germline-derived CDR1 and CDR2 are ENHRY and SYGVKD. The CDR3 runs 14 residues. Here the CDR3 DNA reads TGTGCCATCAGTGAGGAGGGATCCTACAATGAGCAGTTCTTC. It yields the protein CAISEEGSYNEQFF.

The gene calls are TRBV9 and TRBJ2-5; TRBD2 might be the D (6 bases). The CDR3 sequence is 16 residues long. Looked up from germline, CDR1 is SGDLS and CDR2 is YYNGEE. Trimming stripped 0 bases from V and 4 bases from J, with 16 bases between. DNA of the CDR3: TGTGCCAGCAGCGTAGCGGCTAGCGAGGTATTAGAGACCCAGTACTTC. This translates into CASSVAASEVLETQYF. Combining the CDR3 with reference TRBV9 and TRBJ2-5 gives the whole variable domain DSGVTQTPKHLITATGQRVTLRCSPRSGDLSVYWYQQSLDQGLQFLIQYYNGEERAKGNILERFSAQQFPDLHSELNLSSLELGDSALYFCASSVAASEVLETQYFGPGTRLLVL.

This chain uses TRBV6-1 with TRBJ1-2, with TRBD1 matching 7 bases. The CDR3 sequence is 15 residues long. Germline V gives CDR1 MNHNS, CDR2 SASEGT. V shed 3 bases, J shed 4 bases, and the junction held 8 bases outside the gene matches. CDR3 bases: TGTGCCAGCAGTGACCTCCCGGGACAGCCCTATGGCTACACCTTC. As protein: CASSDLPGQPYGYTF.

The chain carries TRBV11-2 and TRBJ1-3, with D tentatively TRBD1 (6 bases). The CDR3 has 16 amino acids. Looked up from germline, CDR1 is SGHAT and CDR2 is FQNNGV. Trimming pared 0 bases from V and 4 bases from J, leaving 13 bases between. The CDR3 bases are TGTGCCAGCAGCTTAGATTACAGGGTGTCCGGAAACACCATATATTTT. Translating it yields CASSLDYRVSGNTIYF.

The chain combines TRBV6-5 with TRBJ2-3; D possibly corresponds to TRBD2 (6 bases). Deletions cut 2 bases from V and 5 bases from J, with 8 bases between. The germline V gene has CDR1 MNHEY and CDR2 SVGAGI. This CDR3 has 13 amino acids. The CDR3 loop reads CASSYRRGDTQYF. CDR3 DNA sequence: TGTGCCAGCAGTTACAGGAGGGGAGATACGCAGTATTTT.

The chain recombines TRBV5-6 with TRBJ2-5, with D possibly matching TRBD2 (5 bases). The CDR3 contains 18 residues. Trimming pared 5 bases from V and 2 bases from J, leaving 25 bases between. The V gene's germline CDR1 is SGHDT and CDR2 YYEEEE. CDR3 residues: CASRAWGSLDSLQETQYF. The CDR3 DNA reads TGTGCCAGCAGAGCTTGGGGATCGTTGGACTCCCTGCAAGAGACCCAGTACTTC.

V usage is TRBV28 and J usage is TRBJ2-3, with 9 bases matching TRBD1. The V and J ends lost 4 bases and 13 bases, in that order; junction bases with no gene match: 15. The CDR3 contains 15 residues. Germline V lookup: CDR1 MDHEN, CDR2 SYDVKM. The CDR3 DNA reads as TGTGCCAGCAGTTCCTCCGGGACAGGGAAACGTCGGGAGTATTTT. Its protein is CASSSSGTGKRREYF. Full variable domain (missing parts from reference TRBV28 and TRBJ2-3): DVKVTQSSRYLVKRTGEKVFLECVQDMDHENMFWYRQDPGLGLRLIYFSYDVKMKEKGDIPEGYSVSREKKERFSLILESASTNQTSMYLCASSSSGTGKRREYFGPGTRLTVL.

This clone was found a few times. This chain uses TRBV14 with TRBJ1-4; possibly TRBD1 for D (6 bases). Germline V CDR1 and CDR2: SGHDN, FVKESK. The V end was cut by 0 bases, the J end by 1 base, with 12 bases between. CDR3 length: 17 residues. The CDR3 bases are TGTGCCAGCAGCCAAGATCACAGGGCGGTAACTAATGAAAAACTGTTTTTT. It encodes CASSQDHRAVTNEKLFF.

The genes are TRBV21-1 and TRBJ2-7; the D segment call TRBD1 is taken from the table without a DNA check. TRBV21-1 corresponds to a pseudogene. The CDR3 length is 17 residues. The CDR3 sequence: CASSKSPQGADAYEQYF. The CDR3 DNA sequence: TGTGCCAGCAGCAAATCCCCACAGGGGGCAGATGCCTACGAGCAGTACTTC.

This clone occurred a few times. The rearrangement joins TRBV7-6 to TRBJ2-3; the match to TRBD2 covers 14 bases. CDR1 is SGHVS, CDR2 FNYEAQ, per germline. V shed 0 bases and J 4 bases; nucleotides not matched to a gene: 9. This CDR3 has 19 residues. The CDR3 bases are TGTGCCAGCAGCTTAGCAGGGACTAGCGGGAGCGGGGTCCCAGATACGCAGTATTTT. This gives the protein CASSLAGTSGSGVPDTQYF.

The chain couples TRBV11-2 to TRBJ1-5; possibly TRBD1 for D (5 bases). The CDR3 extends over 13 amino acids. Germline-derived CDR1 and CDR2 are SGHAT and FQNNGV. Trimming stripped 4 bases from V and 7 bases from J, with 11 bases between. Written as DNA, the CDR3 is TGTGCCAGCAGCTCGGGGGAGGGGCAGCCCCAGCATTTT. This gives the protein CASSSGEGQPQHF.

With respect to this clone: Other DNA sequences in the sample encode the same CDR3. The V gene is TRBV9, the J gene TRBJ2-6; D is possibly TRBD1 (5 bases). Germline V lookup: CDR1 SGDLS, CDR2 YYNGEE. V lost 3 bases, J lost 4 bases, and 20 bases lay in between. The CDR3 has 18 amino acids. The CDR3 sequence: CASSERRGRVTGANVLTF. The DNA for the CDR3 is TGTGCCAGCAGCGAGAGGAGAGGCAGGGTAACGGGGGCCAACGTCCTGACTTTC.